Listed below are T cell receptor beta chains from one sample, sequenced in a study of blood T cells in healthy people across ages. TCRdb re-analysed the 5' RACE reads in MiXCR, keeping a single row per CDR3 protein. The data hold approximately 850,000 distinct CDR3 sequences, with roughly 50% observed a single time. The sample comprised blood. The receptors were sampled from a man aged 30 to 45 in good health. The CDR3 runs from the conserved cysteine through the conserved F or W. The D gene is left open where the match is weak. Expanded clones are given a class, and other clones once, few, many or no size at all.

clone size | J gene | V gene | D gene | CDR3 protein | CDR3 DNA
few | TRBJ2-7 | TRBV29-1 | . | CSVAGGQIYEQYF | TGCAGCGTGGCAGGAGGACAGATCTACGAGCAGTACTTC
once | TRBJ2-7 | TRBV10-3 | . | CAISDEGSSYEQYF | TGTGCCATCAGTGACGAAGGGAGCTCCTACGAGCAGTACTTC
few | TRBJ1-2 | TRBV6-5 | . | CASRHGTGPYGYTF | TGTGCCAGCCGACATGGAACAGGGCCCTATGGCTACACCTTC
few | TRBJ2-3 | TRBV10-3 | . | CAINAERLSDTQYF | TGTGCCATCAACGCGGAACGGCTGTCAGATACGCAGTATTTT
few | TRBJ2-1 | TRBV12-3/TRBV12-4 | TRBD2 | CASRPSGPNNEQFF | TGTGCCAGCCGTCCTAGCGGGCCGAACAATGAGCAGTTCTTC
. | TRBJ1-1 | TRBV5-1 | . | CASSLDGPTLNTEAFF | TGCGCCAGCAGCTTGGACGGACCGACTTTGAACACTGAAGCTTTCTTT
few | TRBJ2-5 | TRBV13 | . | CASSVGMGTETQYF | TGTGCCAGCAGCGTAGGTATGGGTACGGAGACCCAGTACTTC
. | TRBJ2-5 | TRBV3-1 | TRBD2 | CASSPRTSGYQETQYF | TGTGCCAGCAGCCCTAGGACTAGCGGGTACCAAGAGACCCAGTACTTC
many | TRBJ2-7 | TRBV6-5 | . | CASSYSNSRLLQYF | TGTGCCAGCAGTTATAGCAACTCGAGGCTGCTGCAGTACTTC
few | TRBJ2-5 | TRBV4-2 | . | CASSWRPGSQETQYF | TGTGCCAGCAGCTGGCGGCCGGGAAGTCAAGAGACCCAGTACTTC
. | TRBJ2-7 | TRBV18 | . | CASSPGVEGSYEQYF | TGTGCCAGCTCACCAGGTGTCGAGGGCTCCTACGAGCAGTACTTC
. | TRBJ1-1 | TRBV19 | . | CASSRGAVATEAFF | TGTGCCAGTAGTAGGGGGGCTGTTGCCACTGAAGCTTTCTTT
. | TRBJ1-1 | TRBV5-1 | TRBD1 | CASSWGTGYNTEAFF | TGCGCCAGCAGCTGGGGGACAGGATATAACACTGAAGCTTTCTTT
. | TRBJ2-1 | TRBV9 | TRBD1 | CASSLWDSNEQFF | TGTGCCAGCAGTCTGTGGGACAGCAATGAGCAGTTCTTC
. | TRBJ2-5 | TRBV3-1 | . | CASSQESGTRETQYF | TGTGCCAGCAGCCAAGAGAGTGGGACCCGAGAGACCCAGTACTTC
many | TRBJ2-7 | TRBV20-1 | . | CSASGARTYEQYF | TGCAGTGCTAGTGGGGCTAGAACATACGAGCAGTACTTC
. | TRBJ1-6 | TRBV2 | TRBD1 | CAGSEEGQGRSPLHF | TGTGCCGGCAGTGAAGAGGGACAGGGAAGATCACCCCTCCACTTT
. | TRBJ1-2 | TRBV2 | TRBD1 | CASIEGAGGIYGYTF | TGTGCCAGCATAGAGGGAGCAGGGGGTATCTATGGCTACACCTTC
. | TRBJ2-7 | TRBV7-7 | . | CASSFTEVAVLSYEQYF | TGTGCTAGCAGCTTCACTGAAGTGGCCGTCCTTTCCTACGAGCAGTACTTC
. | TRBJ2-3 | TRBV29-1 | TRBD2 | CSVPAGGSTDTQYF | TGCAGCGTTCCGGCGGGGGGGAGCACAGATACGCAGTATTTT
. | TRBJ2-2 | TRBV5-1 | . | CASSHSDSANTGELFF | TGCGCCAGCAGCCATTCTGATTCTGCGAACACCGGGGAGCTGTTTTTT
once | TRBJ2-7 | TRBV6-6 | . | CASRYLGSSYEQYF | TGTGCCAGCAGGTACTTAGGCAGCTCCTACGAGCAGTACTTC
few | TRBJ1-1 | TRBV10-3 | . | CATSDKSRAFF | TGTGCCACCAGCGACAAGTCGAGGGCTTTCTTT
. | TRBJ1-5 | TRBV5-5 | . | CASSLGHSNQPQHF | TGTGCCAGCAGCTTGGGACACAGCAATCAGCCCCAGCATTTT
. | TRBJ2-7 | TRBV15 | . | CATSRDSHYEQYF | TGTGCCACCAGCAGAGATAGCCATTACGAGCAGTACTTC
. | TRBJ2-7 | TRBV5-1 | . | CASSSPQGGDEQYF | TGCGCCAGCAGCTCGCCCCAAGGTGGCGACGAGCAGTACTTC